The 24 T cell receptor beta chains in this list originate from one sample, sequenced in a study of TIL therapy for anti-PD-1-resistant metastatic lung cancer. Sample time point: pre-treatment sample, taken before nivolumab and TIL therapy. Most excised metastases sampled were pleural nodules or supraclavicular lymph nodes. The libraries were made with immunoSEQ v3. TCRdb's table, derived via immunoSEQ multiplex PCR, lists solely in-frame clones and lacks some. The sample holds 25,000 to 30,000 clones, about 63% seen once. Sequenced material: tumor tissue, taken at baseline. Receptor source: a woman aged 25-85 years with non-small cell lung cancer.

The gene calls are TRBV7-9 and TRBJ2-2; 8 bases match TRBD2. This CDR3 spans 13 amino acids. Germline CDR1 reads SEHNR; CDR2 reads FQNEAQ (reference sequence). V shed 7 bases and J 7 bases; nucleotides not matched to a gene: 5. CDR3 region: CASTATSGGELFF. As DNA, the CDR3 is TGTGCCAGCACGGCCACTAGCGGCGGGGAGCTGTTTTTT.

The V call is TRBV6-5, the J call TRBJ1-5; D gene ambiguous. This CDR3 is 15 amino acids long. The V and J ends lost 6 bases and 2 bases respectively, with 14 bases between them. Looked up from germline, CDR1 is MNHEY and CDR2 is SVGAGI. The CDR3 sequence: CASSFTGEGNQPQHF. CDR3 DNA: TGTGCCAGCAGCTTTACTGGAGAAGGCAATCAGCCCCAGCATTTT.

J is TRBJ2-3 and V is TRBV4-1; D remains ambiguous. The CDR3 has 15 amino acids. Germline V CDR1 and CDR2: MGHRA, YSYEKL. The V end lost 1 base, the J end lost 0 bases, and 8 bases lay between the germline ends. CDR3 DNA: TGCGCCAGCAGCCAAGCTTTGCGGAGCACAGATACGCAGTATTTT. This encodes CASSQALRSTDTQYF.

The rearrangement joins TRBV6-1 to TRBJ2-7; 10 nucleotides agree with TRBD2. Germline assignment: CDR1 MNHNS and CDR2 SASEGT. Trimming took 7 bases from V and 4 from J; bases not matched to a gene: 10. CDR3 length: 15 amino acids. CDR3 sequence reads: CASKQLASGSYEQYF. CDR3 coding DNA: TGTGCCAGCAAGCAACTGGCTAGCGGGAGTTACGAGCAGTACTTC.

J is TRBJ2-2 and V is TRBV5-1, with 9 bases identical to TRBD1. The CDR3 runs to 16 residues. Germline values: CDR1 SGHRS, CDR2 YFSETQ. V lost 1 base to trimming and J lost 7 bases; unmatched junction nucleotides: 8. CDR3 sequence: CASSLMGTGRIGELFF. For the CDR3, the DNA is TGCGCCAGCAGCTTGATGGGGACAGGGCGGATCGGGGAGCTGTTTTTT.

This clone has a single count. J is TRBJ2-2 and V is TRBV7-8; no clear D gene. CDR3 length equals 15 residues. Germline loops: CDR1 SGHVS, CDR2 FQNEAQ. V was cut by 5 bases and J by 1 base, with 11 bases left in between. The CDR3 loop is CASSPIGLNTGELFF. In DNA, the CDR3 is TGTGCCAGCAGCCCCATCGGGCTGAACACCGGGGAGCTGTTTTTT.

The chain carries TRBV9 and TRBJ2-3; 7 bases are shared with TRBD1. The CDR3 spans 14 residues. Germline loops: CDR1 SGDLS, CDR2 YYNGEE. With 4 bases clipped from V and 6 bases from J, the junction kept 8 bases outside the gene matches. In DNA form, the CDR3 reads TGTGCCAGCAGCTTAGGGGGCAGAGTCGATACGCAGTATTTT. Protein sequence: CASSLGGRVDTQYF.

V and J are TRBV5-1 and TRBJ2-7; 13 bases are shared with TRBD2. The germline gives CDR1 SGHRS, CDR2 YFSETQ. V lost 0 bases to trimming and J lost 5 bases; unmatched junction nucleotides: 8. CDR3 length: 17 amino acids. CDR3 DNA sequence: TGCGCCAGCAGCTTGGGCTGGACTAGCGGGAGCCTCAACGAGCAGTACTTC. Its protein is CASSLGWTSGSLNEQYF.

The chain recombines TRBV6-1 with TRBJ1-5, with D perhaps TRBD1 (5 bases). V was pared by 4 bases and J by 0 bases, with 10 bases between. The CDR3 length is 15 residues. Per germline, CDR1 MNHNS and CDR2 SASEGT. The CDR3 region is CASSGGQPSNQPQHF. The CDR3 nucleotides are TGTGCCAGCAGTGGGGGCCAACCTAGCAATCAGCCCCAGCATTTT.

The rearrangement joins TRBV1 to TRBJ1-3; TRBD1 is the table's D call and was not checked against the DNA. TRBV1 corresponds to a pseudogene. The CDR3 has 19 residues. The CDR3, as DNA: TGCACCAGCAGCCAAGATCTTAAATTACGGAAGTCAGGTAAAAACACCATATATTTT. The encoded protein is CTSSQDLKLRKSGKNTIYF.

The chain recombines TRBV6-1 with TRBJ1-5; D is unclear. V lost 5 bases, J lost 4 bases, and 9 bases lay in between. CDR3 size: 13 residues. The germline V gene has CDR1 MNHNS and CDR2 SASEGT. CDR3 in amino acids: CASSYQANQPQHF. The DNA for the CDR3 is TGTGCCAGCAGTTATCAGGCAAATCAGCCCCAGCATTTT.

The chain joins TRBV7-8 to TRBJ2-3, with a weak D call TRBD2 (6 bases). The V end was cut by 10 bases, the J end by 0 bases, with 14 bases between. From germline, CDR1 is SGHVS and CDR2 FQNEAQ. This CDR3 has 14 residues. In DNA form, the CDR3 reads TGTGCCACCTCGGAGGGCTCTAGCACAGATACGCAGTATTTT. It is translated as CATSEGSSTDTQYF. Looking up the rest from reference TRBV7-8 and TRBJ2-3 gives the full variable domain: GAGVSQSPRYKVAKRGQDVALRCDPISGHVSLFWYQQALGQGPEFLTYFQNEAQLDKSGLPSDRFFAERPEGSVSTLKIQRTQQEDSAVYLCATSEGSSTDTQYFGPGTRLTVL.

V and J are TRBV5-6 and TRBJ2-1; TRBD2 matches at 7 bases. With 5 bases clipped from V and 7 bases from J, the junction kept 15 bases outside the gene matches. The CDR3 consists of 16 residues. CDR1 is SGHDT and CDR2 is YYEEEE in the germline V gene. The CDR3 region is CASSQGQAGPSNEQFF. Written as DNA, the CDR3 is TGTGCCAGCAGTCAAGGGCAAGCGGGACCCTCTAATGAGCAGTTCTTC.

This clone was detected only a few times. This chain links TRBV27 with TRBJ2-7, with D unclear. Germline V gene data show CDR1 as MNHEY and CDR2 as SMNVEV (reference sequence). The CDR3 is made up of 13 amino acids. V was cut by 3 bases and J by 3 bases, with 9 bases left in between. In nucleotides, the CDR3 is TGTGCCAGCAGTTTCGGTGACCTCTACGAGCAGTACTTC. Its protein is CASSFGDLYEQYF.

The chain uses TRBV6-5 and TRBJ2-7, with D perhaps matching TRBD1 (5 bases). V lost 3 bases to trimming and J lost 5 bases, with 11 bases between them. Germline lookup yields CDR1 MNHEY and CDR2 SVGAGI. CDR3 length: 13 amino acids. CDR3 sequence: CASSYLRGNEQYF. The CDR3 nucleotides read TGTGCCAGCAGTTATCTTAGGGGAAACGAGCAGTACTTC.

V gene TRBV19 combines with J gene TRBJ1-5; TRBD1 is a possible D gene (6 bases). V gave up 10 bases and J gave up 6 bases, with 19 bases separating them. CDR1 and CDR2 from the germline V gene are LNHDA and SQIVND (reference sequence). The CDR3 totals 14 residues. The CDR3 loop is CATTRDTVTQPQHF. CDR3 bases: TGTGCCACCACCCGGGACACGGTAACTCAGCCCCAGCATTTT.

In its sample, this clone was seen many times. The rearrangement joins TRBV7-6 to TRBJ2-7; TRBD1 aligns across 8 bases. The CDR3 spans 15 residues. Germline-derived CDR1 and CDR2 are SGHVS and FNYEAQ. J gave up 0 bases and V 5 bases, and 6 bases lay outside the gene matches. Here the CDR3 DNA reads TGTGCCAGCAGCGATACAGGGGGAAGCTCCTACGAGCAGTACTTC. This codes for CASSDTGGSSYEQYF.

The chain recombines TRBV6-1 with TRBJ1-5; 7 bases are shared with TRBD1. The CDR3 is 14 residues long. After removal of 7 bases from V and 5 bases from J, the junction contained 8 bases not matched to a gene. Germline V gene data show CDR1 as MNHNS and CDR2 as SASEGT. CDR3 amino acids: CASTRTGPDQPQHF. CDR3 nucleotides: TGTGCCAGCACCAGGACAGGTCCCGATCAGCCCCAGCATTTT.

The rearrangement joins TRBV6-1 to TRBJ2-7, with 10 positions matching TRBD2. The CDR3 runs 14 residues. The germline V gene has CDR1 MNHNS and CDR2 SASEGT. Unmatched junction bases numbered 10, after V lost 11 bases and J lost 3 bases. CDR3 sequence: CALWKREGDYEQYF. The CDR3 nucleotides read TGTGCCTTATGGAAGCGGGAGGGGGACTACGAGCAGTACTTC.

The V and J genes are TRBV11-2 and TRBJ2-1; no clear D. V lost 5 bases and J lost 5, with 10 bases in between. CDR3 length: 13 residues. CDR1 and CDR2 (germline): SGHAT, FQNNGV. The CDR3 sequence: CASSPPSHNEQFF. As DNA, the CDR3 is TGTGCCAGCAGCCCCCCCTCGCACAATGAGCAGTTCTTC.

As DNA, the CDR3 is TGTGCCAGCAGCTTAAGGGCGGGAGGACAGAACATTCAGTACTTC. This gives the protein CASSLRAGGQNIQYF. This chain connects TRBV7-9 to TRBJ2-4, with 8 bases lining up with TRBD2. CDR1 and CDR2 from the germline V gene are SEHNR and FQNEAQ (reference sequence). This CDR3 is 15 amino acids long. V shed 2 bases, J shed 7 bases, and the junction held 7 bases outside the gene matches.

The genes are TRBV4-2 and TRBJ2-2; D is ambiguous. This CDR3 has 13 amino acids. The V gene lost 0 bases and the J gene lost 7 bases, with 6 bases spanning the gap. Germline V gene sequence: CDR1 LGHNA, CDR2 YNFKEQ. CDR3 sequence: CASSQDVYGELFF. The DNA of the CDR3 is TGTGCCAGCAGCCAAGATGTATACGGGGAGCTGTTTTTT.

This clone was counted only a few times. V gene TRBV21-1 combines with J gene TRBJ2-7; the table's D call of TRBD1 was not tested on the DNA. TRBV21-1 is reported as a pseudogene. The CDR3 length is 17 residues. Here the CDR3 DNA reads TGTGCCAGCCCGACCCTCTACAGGGCCCAGAGCTCCTACGAGCAGTACTTC. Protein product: CASPTLYRAQSSYEQYF.

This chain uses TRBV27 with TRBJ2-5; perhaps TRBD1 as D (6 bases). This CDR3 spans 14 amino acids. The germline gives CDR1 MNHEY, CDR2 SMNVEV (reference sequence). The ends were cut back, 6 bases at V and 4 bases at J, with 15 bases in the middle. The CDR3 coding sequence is TGTGCCAGCAGCCCCCCAGGGGTAAGAGAGACCCAGTACTTC. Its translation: CASSPPGVRETQYF.